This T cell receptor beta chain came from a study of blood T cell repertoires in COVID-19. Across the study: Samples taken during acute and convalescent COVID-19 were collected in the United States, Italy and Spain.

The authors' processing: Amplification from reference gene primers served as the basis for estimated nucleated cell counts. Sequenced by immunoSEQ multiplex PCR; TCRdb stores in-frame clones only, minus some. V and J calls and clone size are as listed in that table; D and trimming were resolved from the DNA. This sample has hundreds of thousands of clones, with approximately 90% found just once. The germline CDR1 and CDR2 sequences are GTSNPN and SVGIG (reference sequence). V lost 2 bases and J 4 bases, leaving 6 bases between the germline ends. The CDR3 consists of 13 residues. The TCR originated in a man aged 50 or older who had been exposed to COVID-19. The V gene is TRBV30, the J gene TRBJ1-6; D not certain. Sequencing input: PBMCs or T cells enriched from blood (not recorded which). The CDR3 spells CAWSLSYNSPLHF. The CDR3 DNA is TGTGCCTGGAGTTTATCTTATAATTCACCCCTCCACTTT.